This paragraph reports one TCR beta chain. Its antigen is as yet unknown. The data were obtained in a study of neurological immune-mediated disorders. Overall study findings and caveats: Phylogenetically, 18 of 34 multiple sclerosis patients' repertoires fell into one related-CDR3 cluster, a possible signature.

The method for making cDNA was 5'RACE, and it used 10-nucleotide random UMIs. One entry per CDR3 protein, called by TCRdb with MiXCR from the 5' RACE reads. The sample has about 65,000 distinct CDR3 sequences, roughly 3.7% seen once; the top ten hold just over 2.5%. Germline CDR1 is SGHAT and CDR2 is FQNNGV. Trimming took off 1 base at V and 3 bases at J, with 6 bases between the two ends. This CDR3 spans 14 amino acids. The TCR comes from a man in his fifties with multiple sclerosis. Sequencing was performed on PBMCs. This chain links TRBV11-2 with TRBJ1-4; D unresolved. The CDR3 nucleotides read TGTGCCAGCAGCTTAGCAGCAGCTAATGAAAAACTGTTTTTT. Translated, it gives CASSLAAANEKLFF.